This TCR beta chain originates from a study of shared clonotypes between healthy human individuals. The length of the CDR3 is 16 residues. V was pared by 2 bases and J by 0 bases, with 11 bases between. The germline gives CDR1 KGHSH, CDR2 LQKENI. Deep level was the assay's run setting. In the authors' methods: Without quality scores, immunoSEQ junctional reads could not be filtered like full-length reads. Here immunoSEQ multiplex PCR was the method, and the copy in TCRdb shows in-frame clones only, minus some. Clonal size and the V and J genes are those of that table, whereas D and trimming came from the DNA. The data contain roughly 1.4 million clones, about 98.5% of them seen just once; the ten biggest clones take up approximately 0.4%.

The sequenced sample was naive CD4+ T cells sorted from blood. Stated subset: CD45RA+ positively selected. This TCR was recovered from a man aged 30-40 years in good health. The V gene is TRBV18, the J gene TRBJ2-4; D unclear. The CDR3 nucleotides are TGTGCCAGCTCACCAGAAGCAAGCTTAGCCAAAAACATTCAGTACTTC. It codes for CASSPEASLAKNIQYF.